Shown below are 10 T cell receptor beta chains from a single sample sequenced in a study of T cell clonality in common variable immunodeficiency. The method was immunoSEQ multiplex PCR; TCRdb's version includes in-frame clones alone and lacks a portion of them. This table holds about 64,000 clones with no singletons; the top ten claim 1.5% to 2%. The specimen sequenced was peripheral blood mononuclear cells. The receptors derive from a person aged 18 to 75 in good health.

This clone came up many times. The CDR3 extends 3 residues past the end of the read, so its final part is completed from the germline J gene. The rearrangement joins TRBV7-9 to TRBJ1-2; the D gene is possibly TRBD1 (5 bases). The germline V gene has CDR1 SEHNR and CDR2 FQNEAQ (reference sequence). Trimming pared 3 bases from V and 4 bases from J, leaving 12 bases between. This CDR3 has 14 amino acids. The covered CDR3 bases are TGTGCCAGCAGCTTGGCAGGGTCATTCTATGGC. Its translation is CASSLAGSFYG. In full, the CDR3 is CASSLAGSFYGYTF.

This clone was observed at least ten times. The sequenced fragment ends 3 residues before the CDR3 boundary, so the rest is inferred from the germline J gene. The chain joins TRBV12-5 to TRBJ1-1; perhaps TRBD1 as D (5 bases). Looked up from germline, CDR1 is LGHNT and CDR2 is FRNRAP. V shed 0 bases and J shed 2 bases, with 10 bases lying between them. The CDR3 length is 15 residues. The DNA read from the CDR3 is TGTGCTAGTGGTTTGGTATGGGGGGGAAACACTGAA. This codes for CASGLVWGGNTE. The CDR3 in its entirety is CASGLVWGGNTEAFF.

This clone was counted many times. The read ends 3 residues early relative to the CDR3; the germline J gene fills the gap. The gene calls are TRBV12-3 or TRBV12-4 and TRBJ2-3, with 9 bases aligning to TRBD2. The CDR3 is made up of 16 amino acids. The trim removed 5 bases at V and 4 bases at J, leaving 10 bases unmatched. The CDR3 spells CASSLRGLAGADTQYF. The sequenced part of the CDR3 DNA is TGTGCCAGCAGTCTCAGGGGACTAGCAGGAGCAGATACG.

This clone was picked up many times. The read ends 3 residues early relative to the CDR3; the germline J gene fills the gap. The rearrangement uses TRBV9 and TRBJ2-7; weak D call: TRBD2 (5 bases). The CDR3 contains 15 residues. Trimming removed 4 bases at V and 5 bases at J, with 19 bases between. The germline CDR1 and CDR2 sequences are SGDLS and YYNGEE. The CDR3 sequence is CASSPPPPRAHEQYF. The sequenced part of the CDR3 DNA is TGTGCCAGCAGCCCCCCTCCCCCGAGGGCCCACGAG.

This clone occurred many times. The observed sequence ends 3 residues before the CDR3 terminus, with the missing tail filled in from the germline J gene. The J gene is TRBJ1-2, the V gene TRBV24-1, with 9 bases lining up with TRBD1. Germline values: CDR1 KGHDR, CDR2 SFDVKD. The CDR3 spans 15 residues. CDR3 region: CATSDSKWDREGYTF. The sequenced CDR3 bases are TGTGCCACCAGTGATTCCAAATGGGACAGGGAGGGC.

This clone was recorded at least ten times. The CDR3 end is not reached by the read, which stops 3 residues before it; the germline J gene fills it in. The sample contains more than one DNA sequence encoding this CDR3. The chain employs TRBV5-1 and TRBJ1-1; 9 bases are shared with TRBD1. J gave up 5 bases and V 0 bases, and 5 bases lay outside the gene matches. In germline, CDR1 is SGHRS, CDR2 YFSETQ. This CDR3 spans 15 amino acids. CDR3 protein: CASSLVGQGKTEAFF. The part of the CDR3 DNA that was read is TGCGCCAGCAGCTTGGTCGGACAGGGGAAGACTGAA.

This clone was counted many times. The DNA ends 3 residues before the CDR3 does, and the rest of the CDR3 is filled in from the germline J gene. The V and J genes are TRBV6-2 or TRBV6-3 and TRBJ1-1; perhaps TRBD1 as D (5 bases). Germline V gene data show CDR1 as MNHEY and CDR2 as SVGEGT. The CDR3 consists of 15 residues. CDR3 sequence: CASSYSGSGVGVAFF. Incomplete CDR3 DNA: TGTGCCAGCAGTTACTCGGGGTCGGGGGTCGGTGTG.

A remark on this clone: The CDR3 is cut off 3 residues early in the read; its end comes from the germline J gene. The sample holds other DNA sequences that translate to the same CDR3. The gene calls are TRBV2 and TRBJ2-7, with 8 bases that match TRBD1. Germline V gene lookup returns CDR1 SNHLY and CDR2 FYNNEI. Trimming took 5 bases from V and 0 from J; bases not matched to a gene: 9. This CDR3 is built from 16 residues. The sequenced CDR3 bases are TGTGCCAGCAGTAGCCCTCGGGACAGGCCCTCCTACGAG. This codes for CASSSPRDRPSYE. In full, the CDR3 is CASSSPRDRPSYEQYF.

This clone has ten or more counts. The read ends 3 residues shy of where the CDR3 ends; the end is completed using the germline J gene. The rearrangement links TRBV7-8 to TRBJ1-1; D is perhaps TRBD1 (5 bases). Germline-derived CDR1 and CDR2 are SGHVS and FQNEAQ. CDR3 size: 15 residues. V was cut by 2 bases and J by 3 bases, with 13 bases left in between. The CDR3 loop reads CASSLWPGSDTEAFF. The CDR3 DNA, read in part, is TGTGCCAGCAGCTTATGGCCAGGGAGTGACACTGAA.

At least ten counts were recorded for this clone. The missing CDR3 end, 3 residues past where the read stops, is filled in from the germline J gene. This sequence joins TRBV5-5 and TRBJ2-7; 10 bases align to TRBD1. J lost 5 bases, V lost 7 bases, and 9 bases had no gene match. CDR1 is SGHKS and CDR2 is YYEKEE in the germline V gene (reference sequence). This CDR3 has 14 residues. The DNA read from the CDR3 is TGTGCCAGCGGGAGGGGGGACAGGGGCCACGAG. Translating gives CASGRGDRGHE. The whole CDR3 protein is CASGRGDRGHEQYF.